This T cell receptor beta chain is from a study of OX40 agonist ivuxolimab in advanced cancers. Across the study: The patients got ivuxolimab, which is an agonistic anti-OX40 (CD134) antibody. It was permissible to have had prior anti-PD-1, anti-PD-L1 or anti-CTLA-4 therapy, and around 41% had some. The dose-escalation cohort was about 83% male, with a mean age of around 60 years, ranging about 23 to 90.

Libraries were prepared by immunoSEQ multiplex PCR; TCRdb keeps only in-frame clonotypes and omits some of them. The data contain 50,000 to 65,000 clones, almost 95% of them seen just once; the ten biggest clones take up 13%. V shed 5 bases and J 5 bases; nucleotides not matched to a gene: 6. Per germline, CDR1 GTSNPN and CDR2 SVGIG (reference sequence). The CDR3 runs 13 residues. This sample comprised CD4+ or CD8+ T cells sorted from blood, obtained in a trial of the OX40 agonist ivuxolimab. The J gene is TRBJ1-1, the V gene TRBV30; 9 positions match TRBD1. This receptor was obtained from an adult with an advanced solid tumor such as melanoma, head and neck, liver or kidney cancer. The CDR3 DNA follows: TGTGCCTGGGAAACAGGGGGCAGGACTGAAGCTTTCTTT. Encoded protein: CAWETGGRTEAFF.